The sequence of this T cell receptor (beta chain) was determined in a study of T cell repertoires in aging, cancer and after chemotherapy. TRB rearrangements spanning V, D and J were amplified using mixed TRB-A/B primers. TCRdb analysed the multiplex PCR reads with MiXCR anew, one entry per CDR3 protein. The table lists about 13,000 distinct CDR3 sequences, roughly 26% of them singletons. Peripheral blood genomic DNA, not sorted cells or RNA, was the template. Germline CDR1 is SGHDT and CDR2 is YYEEEE. V was cut by 0 bases and J by 0 bases, with 6 bases left in between. This CDR3 has 14 amino acids. This chain uses TRBV5-6 with TRBJ1-1; no firm D call. Sequencing was done on a sample of blood. This sequence was found in a human donor in good health. Here the CDR3 reads CASSLGRLNTEAFF. The CDR3 DNA sequence: TGTGCCAGCAGCTTGGGACGGCTGAACACTGAAGCTTTCTTT. The full variable domain, completed using reference TRBV5-6 and TRBJ1-1, is DAGVTQSPTHLIKTRGQQVTLRCSPKSGHDTVSWYQQALGQGPQFIFQYYEEEERQRGNFPDRFSGHQFPNYSSELNVNALLLGDSALYLCASSLGRLNTEAFFGQGTRLTVV.